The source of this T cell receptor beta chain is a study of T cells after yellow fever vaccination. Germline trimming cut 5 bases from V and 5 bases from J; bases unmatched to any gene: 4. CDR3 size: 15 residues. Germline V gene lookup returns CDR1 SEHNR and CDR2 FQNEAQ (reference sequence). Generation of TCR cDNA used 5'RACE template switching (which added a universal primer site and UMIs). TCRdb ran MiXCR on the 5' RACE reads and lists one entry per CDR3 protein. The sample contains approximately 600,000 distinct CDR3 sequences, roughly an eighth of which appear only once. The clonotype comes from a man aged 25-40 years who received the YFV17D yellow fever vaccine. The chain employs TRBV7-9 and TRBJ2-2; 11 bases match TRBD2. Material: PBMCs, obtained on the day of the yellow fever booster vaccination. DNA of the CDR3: TGTGCCAGCAGCCCCCGGACTAGCGGGACCGGGGAGCTGTTTTTT. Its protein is CASSPRTSGTGELFF.